This is a list of T cell receptor beta chains from one sample in a study of shared clonotypes between healthy human individuals. Produced via immunoSEQ multiplex PCR; TCRdb's table is partial and in-frame only. This table holds 170,000 or so clones, roughly 70% found once. Specimen: memory CD4+ T cells sorted from blood. The receptors derive from a man aged 25 to 40 in good health. Each CDR3 is given with its conserved first and last residue. D genes are given only for firm matches. Rows may omit the clone size; those that give it use once, few, many or a size class.

>TRBJ2-5|-|TRBV5-1|-
TGCGCCAGCAGCTCTGATAGAGTCCAAGAGACCCAGTACTTC
CASSSDRVQETQYF
>TRBJ2-5|-|TRBV18|-
TGTGCCAGCTCACAAGAAGGGTATGTCCAAGAGACCCAGTACTTC
CASSQEGYVQETQYF
>TRBJ1-2|-|TRBV7-9|-
TGTGCCAGCAGCCCCGGGATGACTTCTAACTATGGCTACACCTTC
CASSPGMTSNYGYTF
>TRBJ2-3|TRBD1|TRBV5-5|-
TGTGCCAGCAGCCTTACCGGGACAGGGGGCTACGATCCGCAGTATTTT
CASSLTGTGGYDPQYF
>TRBJ2-7|-|TRBV28|-
TGTGCCAGCAGCCTCAGGGGTGGCGAGCAGTACTTC
CASSLRGGEQYF
>TRBJ1-1|TRBD1|TRBV4-1|-
TGCGCCAGCAGCTCCCGGGACAGGGGGGTACTACGCCTCTTT
CASSSRDRGVLRLF
>TRBJ2-6|-|TRBV5-4|-
TGTGCCAGCGGGACCGGGACTGGAAGCTCTGGGGCCAACGTCCTGACTTTC
CASGTGTGSSGANVLTF
>TRBJ1-3|TRBD1|TRBV18|once
TGTGCCAGCTCACGGGGGGATGCACAGGGGCCCCCTTCTGGAAACACCATATATTTT
CASSRGDAQGPPSGNTIYF
>TRBJ2-7|-|TRBV5-1|few
TGCGCCAGCAGCCCCCCGAAAATCTACGAGCAGTACTTC
CASSPPKIYEQYF
>TRBJ2-5|TRBD1|TRBV9|-
TGTGCCAGCAGCGTAGAGGGACAGGGGTATGAGACCCAGTACTTC
CASSVEGQGYETQYF
>TRBJ2-2|-|TRBV29-1|-
TGCAGCGCCGGGACACAGAACACCGGGGAGCTGTTTTTT
CSAGTQNTGELFF
>TRBJ2-2|-|TRBV18|-
TGTGCCAGCTCACCCGACAGCGCCGGGGAGCTGTTTTTT
CASSPDSAGELFF
>TRBJ2-7|-|TRBV10-3|few
TGTGCCATCAGTGAGTCGCTAGGGAACGAGCAGTACTTC
CAISESLGNEQYF
>TRBJ2-5|-|TRBV18|-
TGTGCCAGCTCAGATCGGGAGACCCAGTACTTC
CASSDRETQYF
>TRBJ2-7|-|TRBV30|-
TGTGCCTGGAATCGGGATCCCCGGTCCTACGAGCAGTACTTC
CAWNRDPRSYEQYF
>TRBJ2-2|-|TRBV5-1|-
TGCGCCAGCAGCTTCCTTAGCGGAACGAACACCGGGGAGCTGTTTTTT
CASSFLSGTNTGELFF
>TRBJ2-2|TRBD2|TRBV19|-
TGTGCCAGTAGTATAGATGGAGTGACCGGGAGGGCCAACACCGGGGAGCTGTTTTTT
CASSIDGVTGRANTGELFF
>TRBJ2-1|TRBD1|TRBV7-2|-
TGTGCCAGCAGCTTCCAGACCGGGACAGGGGGCCGTGAGCAGTTCTTC
CASSFQTGTGGREQFF
>TRBJ1-1|-|TRBV5-4|-
TGTGCCAGCAGCTTGGAACGGACGAACACTGAAGCTTTCTTT
CASSLERTNTEAFF
>TRBJ2-7|-|TRBV19|-
TGTGCCAGTAGTCGGGCCTTAGACTACGAGCAGTACTTC
CASSRALDYEQYF
>TRBJ2-5|TRBD1|TRBV18|-
TGTGCCAGCTCACCAGGGACAGGGGAGACCCAGTACTTC
CASSPGTGETQYF
>TRBJ2-7|-|TRBV28|once
TGTGCCAGCAGTCCCCCCCCAACGTACGAGCAGTACTTC
CASSPPPTYEQYF
>TRBJ2-1|-|TRBV25-1|-
TGTGCCAGCAGTGATAAGGTGAATGGGTCCTACAATGAGCAGTTCTTC
CASSDKVNGSYNEQFF
>TRBJ1-5|-|TRBV30|-
TGTGCCTGGAGTGTAGAGTTTGGGCAGCCCCAGCATTTT
CAWSVEFGQPQHF
>TRBJ1-3|-|TRBV6-1|-
TGTGCCAGCAGTGAAGACCCCCTAAACACCATATATTTT
CASSEDPLNTIYF
>TRBJ2-1|TRBD2|TRBV5-1|-
TGCGCCAGCAGCCAGGAAGAATTAGCGGGAGGTTGGTATGAGCAGTTCTTC
CASSQEELAGGWYEQFF
>TRBJ2-7|-|TRBV5-1|-
TGCGCCAGCAGCTTGGCCGCCGGGACCCTCTACGAGCAGTACTTC
CASSLAAGTLYEQYF
>TRBJ2-7|-|TRBV5-1|few
TGCGCCAGCAGCTTCCCGGACAGCCGGTTTTCGGTCGAGCAGTACTTC
CASSFPDSRFSVEQYF
>TRBJ2-2|-|TRBV19|-
TGTGCCAGTAGTATAGTGAGGGGTAGCGGGGAGCTGTTTTTT
CASSIVRGSGELFF
>TRBJ2-1|-|TRBV5-6|-
TGTGCCAGCAGCTTGAGGCCAGTCAATGAGCAGTTCTTC
CASSLRPVNEQFF
>TRBJ2-1|-|TRBV9|-
TGTGCCAGCAGCGTAGCAGGGGACTCCTACAATGAGCAGTTCTTC
CASSVAGDSYNEQFF
>TRBJ2-1|-|TRBV18|-
TGTGCCAGCTCACCACCGTCCAGCCTCTCCTACAATGAGCAGTTCTTC
CASSPPSSLSYNEQFF
>TRBJ1-4|-|TRBV21-1|-
TGTGCCTCTAAATCGGAGAACAATGAAAAACTGTTTTTT
CASKSENNEKLFF
>TRBJ2-5|-|TRBV7-7|-
TGTGCTAGCAGCAACTACGAGACCCAGTACTTC
CASSNYETQYF
>TRBJ1-1|-|TRBV7-2|-
TGTGCCAGCAGCTTCGGGTCGGCGAACACTGAAGCTTTCTTT
CASSFGSANTEAFF
>TRBJ2-5|-|TRBV7-2|-
TGTGCCAGCAGCTTTCTAGAGACCCAGTACTTC
CASSFLETQYF
>TRBJ1-5|TRBD1|TRBV4-1|few
TGCGCCAGCAGCCGACAGGGAATAGTCGTAAGCAATCAGCCCCAGCATTTT
CASSRQGIVVSNQPQHF
>TRBJ2-7|-|TRBV7-2|once
TGTGCCAGCAGCCGTGGGACGATTGCCTACGAGCAGTACTTC
CASSRGTIAYEQYF
>TRBJ2-1|TRBD2|TRBV27|-
TGTGCCAGCAGTCTTTGGACTAGCGGAACCAATGAGCAGTTCTTC
CASSLWTSGTNEQFF
>TRBJ2-5|-|TRBV19|once
TGTGCCAGTAGTATCGGGCCATCCCAAGAGACCCAGTACTTC
CASSIGPSQETQYF
>TRBJ2-5|-|TRBV5-6|-
TGTGCCAGCAGCTTGGTGGCAAGCGGACGAGAGACCCAGTACTTC
CASSLVASGRETQYF
>TRBJ2-3|TRBD2|TRBV7-9|-
TGTGCCAGCAGCGACCTAGCGGGAGGGTCCTACACAGATACGCAGTATTTT
CASSDLAGGSYTDTQYF
>TRBJ2-2|-|TRBV4-2|-
TGTGCCAGCAGCCAACGGACTGCGGAGAACACCGGGGAGCTGTTTTTT
CASSQRTAENTGELFF
>TRBJ2-2|TRBD2|TRBV5-5|once
TGTGCCAGCAGCACGGAAGGACTAGCGGGAGTACCCGGGGAGCTGTTTTTT
CASSTEGLAGVPGELFF
>TRBJ2-5|-|TRBV5-4|-
TGTGCCAGCAGCTTGGTTTCTAGGGGGGGACAGACCCAGTACTTC
CASSLVSRGGQTQYF
>TRBJ2-5|TRBD1|TRBV27|-
TGTGCCAGCAGTCCTGGGACAGGGGGTGTAGAGACCCAGTACTTC
CASSPGTGGVETQYF
>TRBJ2-1|-|TRBV4-3|-
TGCGCCAGCAGCCAATCGGGAGTCAGGAATGAGCAGTTCTTC
CASSQSGVRNEQFF